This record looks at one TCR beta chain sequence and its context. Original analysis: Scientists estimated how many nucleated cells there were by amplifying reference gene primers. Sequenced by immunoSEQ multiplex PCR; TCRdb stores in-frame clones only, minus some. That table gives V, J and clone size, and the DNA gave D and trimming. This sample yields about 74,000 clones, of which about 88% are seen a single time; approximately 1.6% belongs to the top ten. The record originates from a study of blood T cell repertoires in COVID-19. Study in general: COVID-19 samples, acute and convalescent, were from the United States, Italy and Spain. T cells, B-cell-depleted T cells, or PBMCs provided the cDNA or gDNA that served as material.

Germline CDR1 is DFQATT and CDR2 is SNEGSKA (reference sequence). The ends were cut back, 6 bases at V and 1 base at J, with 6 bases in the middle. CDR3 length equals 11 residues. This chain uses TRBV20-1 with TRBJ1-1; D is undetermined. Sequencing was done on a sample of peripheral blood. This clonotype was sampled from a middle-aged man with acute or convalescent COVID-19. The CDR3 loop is CSAPENTEAFF. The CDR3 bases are TGCAGTGCGCCAGAGAACACTGAAGCTTTCTTT.